This paragraph reports one T cell receptor (beta chain). Its antigen remains unknown. The data originate from a study of cytomegalovirus exposure and HLA in healthy donors. The study's findings and limits: Most TCR sequences showed up rarely, but some public TCRs showed up in many donors. A later analysis reported that several of the most significant clusters appeared to be linked to common viral pathogens, among them Epstein-Barr virus. Across all donors, roughly uniform sequencing depth was an assumption of the presence/absence analyses.

Primers for the PCR totalled 60 Vbeta and 13 Jbeta. The data were produced by immunoSEQ multiplex PCR, yet TCRdb's version contains in-frame clones alone and is incomplete. The table lists roughly 130,000 clones, over 75% of them singletons, with roughly 5% in the top ten. The germline gives CDR1 MNHEY, CDR2 SVGAGI. This CDR3 spans 16 amino acids. Trimming left V 2 bases short and J 5 bases short, with 15 bases between. The sequence derives from a man younger than 40 in good health and CMV-seronegative. This sequence joins TRBV6-5 and TRBJ2-2; D possibly corresponds to TRBD2 (6 bases). Sequenced input: PBMCs. CDR3 coding DNA: TGTGCCAGCAGTTACCGGAGGAGTAGCGGTACCGGGGAGCTGTTTTTT. Protein product: CASSYRRSSGTGELFF.